The text below deals with one T cell receptor beta chain. What it binds is unknown. Other nucleotide sequences from this sample produce the same CDR3. The sample belongs to a study of shared clonotypes between healthy human individuals. Study-wide points: Clonotypes not shared had lower generation probabilities than those common to all four donors.

Measured with immunoSEQ multiplex PCR; TCRdb has only the in-frame clones, and not every one. The table shows 2 million or so clones, with 95% occurring only once. Sequenced input: naive CD4+ T cells sorted from blood. The subset: CD45RA+ positively selected. This TCR was recovered from a man aged 18-30 years in good health.

The CDR3 here is CASSYSGGNSPLHF. For the CDR3, the DNA is TGTGCCAGCAGTTACTCCGGGGGAAATTCACCCCTCCACTTT. The chain links TRBV6-5 to TRBJ1-6, with D maybe TRBD1 (5 bases). Germline V gene sequence: CDR1 MNHEY, CDR2 SVGAGI. The CDR3 covers 14 residues. Between the trimmed V and J ends, which lost 0 bases and 7 bases, there was a span of 7 bases.